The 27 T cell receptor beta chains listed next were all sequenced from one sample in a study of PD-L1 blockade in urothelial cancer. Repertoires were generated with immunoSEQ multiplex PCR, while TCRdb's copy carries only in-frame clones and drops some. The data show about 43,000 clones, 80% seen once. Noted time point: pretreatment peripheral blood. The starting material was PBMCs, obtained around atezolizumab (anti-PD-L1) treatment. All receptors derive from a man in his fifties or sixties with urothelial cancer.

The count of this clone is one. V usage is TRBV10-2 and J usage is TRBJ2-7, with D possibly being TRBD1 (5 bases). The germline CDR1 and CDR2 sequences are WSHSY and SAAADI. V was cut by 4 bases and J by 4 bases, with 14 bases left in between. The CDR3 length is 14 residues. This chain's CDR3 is CASSGGRAAYEQYF. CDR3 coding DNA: TGCGCCAGCAGTGGGGGCAGGGCGGCTTACGAGCAGTACTTC.

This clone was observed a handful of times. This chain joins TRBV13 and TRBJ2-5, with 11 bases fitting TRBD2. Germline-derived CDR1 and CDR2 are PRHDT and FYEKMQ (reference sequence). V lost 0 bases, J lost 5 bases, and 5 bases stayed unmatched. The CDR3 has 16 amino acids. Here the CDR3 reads CASSLGLAGERETQYF. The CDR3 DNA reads TGTGCCAGCAGCTTAGGACTAGCGGGAGAGAGGGAGACCCAGTACTTC.

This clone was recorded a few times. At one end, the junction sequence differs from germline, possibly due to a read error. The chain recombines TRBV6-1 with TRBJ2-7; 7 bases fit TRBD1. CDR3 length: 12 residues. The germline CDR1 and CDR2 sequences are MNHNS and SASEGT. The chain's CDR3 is CASSEAPGQSSF. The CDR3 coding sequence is TGTGCCAGCAGTGAAGCGCCGGGACAGTCGTCTTTC.

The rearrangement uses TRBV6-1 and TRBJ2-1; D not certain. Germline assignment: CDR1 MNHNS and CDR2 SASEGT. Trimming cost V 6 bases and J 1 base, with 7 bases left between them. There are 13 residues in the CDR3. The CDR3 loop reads CASRQTSYNEQFF. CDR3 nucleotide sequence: TGTGCCAGCAGGCAGACATCCTACAATGAGCAGTTCTTC.

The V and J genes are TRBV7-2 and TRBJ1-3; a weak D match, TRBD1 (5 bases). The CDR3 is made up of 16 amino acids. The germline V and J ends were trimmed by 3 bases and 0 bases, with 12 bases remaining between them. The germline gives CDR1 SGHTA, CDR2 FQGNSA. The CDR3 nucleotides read TGTGCCAGCAGCTTTTATCAGGGCTCCTCTGGAAACACCATATATTTT. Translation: CASSFYQGSSGNTIYF.

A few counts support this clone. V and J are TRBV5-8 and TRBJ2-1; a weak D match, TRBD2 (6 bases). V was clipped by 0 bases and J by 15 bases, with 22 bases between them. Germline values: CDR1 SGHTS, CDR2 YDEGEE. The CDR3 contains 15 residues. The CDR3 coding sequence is TGTGCCAGCAGCTTGGCGGGGGTGGGAAAGGCCAATCTGTTCTTC. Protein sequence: CASSLAGVGKANLFF.

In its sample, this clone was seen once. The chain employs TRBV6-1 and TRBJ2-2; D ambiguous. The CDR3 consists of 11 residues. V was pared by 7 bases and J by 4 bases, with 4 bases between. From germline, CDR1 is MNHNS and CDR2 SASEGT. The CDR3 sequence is CASTSTGELFF. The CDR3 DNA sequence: TGTGCCAGCACCAGCACCGGGGAGCTGTTTTTT.

The CDR3, as DNA: TGTGCCAGCAGCTTCGACGGACGGGGCTATGGCTACACCTTC. Residues: CASSFDGRGYGYTF. The rearrangement links TRBV11-2 to TRBJ1-2, with D unresolved. This CDR3 region has 14 residues. The germline V gene encodes CDR1 SGHAT and CDR2 FQNNGV. Deletions cut 3 bases from V and 4 bases from J, with 12 bases between.

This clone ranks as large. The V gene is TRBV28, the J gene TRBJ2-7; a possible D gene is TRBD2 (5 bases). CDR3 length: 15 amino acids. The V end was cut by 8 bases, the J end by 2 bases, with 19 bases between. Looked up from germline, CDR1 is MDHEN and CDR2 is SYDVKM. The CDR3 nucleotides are TGTGCCAGCCATAGTGAGCGGAGCCTTCCCTACGAGCAGTACTTC. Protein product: CASHSERSLPYEQYF.

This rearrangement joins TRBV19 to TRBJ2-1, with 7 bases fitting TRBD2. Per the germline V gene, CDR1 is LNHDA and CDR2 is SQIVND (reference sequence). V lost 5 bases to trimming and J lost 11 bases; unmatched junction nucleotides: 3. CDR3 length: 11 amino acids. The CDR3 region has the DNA TGTGCCAGTAGTTCCGGGACTAAGCAGTTCTTC. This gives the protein CASSSGTKQFF.

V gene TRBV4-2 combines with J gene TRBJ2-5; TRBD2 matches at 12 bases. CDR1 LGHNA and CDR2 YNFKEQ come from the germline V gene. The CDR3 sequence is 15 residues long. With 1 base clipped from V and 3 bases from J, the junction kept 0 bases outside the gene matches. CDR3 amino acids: CASSQGLAGEETQYF. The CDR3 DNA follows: TGTGCCAGCAGCCAAGGACTAGCGGGAGAAGAGACCCAGTACTTC.

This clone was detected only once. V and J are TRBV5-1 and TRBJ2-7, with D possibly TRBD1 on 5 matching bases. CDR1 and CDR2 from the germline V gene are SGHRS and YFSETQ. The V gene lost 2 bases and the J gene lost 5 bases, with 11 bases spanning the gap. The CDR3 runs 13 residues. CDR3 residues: CASSFSGLNEQYF. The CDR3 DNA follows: TGCGCCAGCAGCTTCTCAGGGTTAAACGAGCAGTACTTC.

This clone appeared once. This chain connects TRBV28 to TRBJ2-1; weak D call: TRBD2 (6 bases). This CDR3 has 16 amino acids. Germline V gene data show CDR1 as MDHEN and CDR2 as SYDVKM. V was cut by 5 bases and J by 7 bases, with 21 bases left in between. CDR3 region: CASSGRGVNPGNEQFF. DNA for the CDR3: TGTGCCAGCAGTGGCCGCGGGGTAAACCCAGGGAATGAGCAGTTCTTC.

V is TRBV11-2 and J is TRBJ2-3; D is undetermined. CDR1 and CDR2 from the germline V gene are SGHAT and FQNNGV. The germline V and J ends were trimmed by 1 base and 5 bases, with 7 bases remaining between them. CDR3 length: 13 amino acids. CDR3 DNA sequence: TGTGCCAGCAGCTTAGGAGTCGGAGATACGCAGTATTTT. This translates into CASSLGVGDTQYF.

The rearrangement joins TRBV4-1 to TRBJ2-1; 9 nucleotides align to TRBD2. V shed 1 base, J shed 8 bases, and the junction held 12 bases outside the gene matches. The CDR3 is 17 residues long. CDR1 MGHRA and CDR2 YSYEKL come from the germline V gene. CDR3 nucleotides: TGCGCCAGCAGCCAAGGGCAGGTTGGTAGCGGGAGCCATGAGCAGTTCTTC. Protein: CASSQGQVGSGSHEQFF.

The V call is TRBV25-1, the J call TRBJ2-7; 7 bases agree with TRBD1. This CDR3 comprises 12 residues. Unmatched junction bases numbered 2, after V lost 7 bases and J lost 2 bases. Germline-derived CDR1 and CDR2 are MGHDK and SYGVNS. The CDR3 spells CASKQGTYEQYF. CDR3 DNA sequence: TGTGCCAGCAAACAGGGGACCTACGAGCAGTACTTC.

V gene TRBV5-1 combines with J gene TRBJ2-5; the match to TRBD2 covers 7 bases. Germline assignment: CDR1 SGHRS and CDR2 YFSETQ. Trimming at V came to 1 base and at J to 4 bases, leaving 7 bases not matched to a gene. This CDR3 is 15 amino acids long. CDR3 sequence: CASSLWGGRGETQYF. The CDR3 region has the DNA TGCGCCAGCAGCTTGTGGGGCGGGAGAGGAGAGACCCAGTACTTC.

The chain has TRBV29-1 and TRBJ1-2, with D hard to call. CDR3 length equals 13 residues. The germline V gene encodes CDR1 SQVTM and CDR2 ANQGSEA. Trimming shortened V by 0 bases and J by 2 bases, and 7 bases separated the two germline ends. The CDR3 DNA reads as TGCAGCGTTGAAGAGGTGGAGAACTATGGCTACACCTTC. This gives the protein CSVEEVENYGYTF.

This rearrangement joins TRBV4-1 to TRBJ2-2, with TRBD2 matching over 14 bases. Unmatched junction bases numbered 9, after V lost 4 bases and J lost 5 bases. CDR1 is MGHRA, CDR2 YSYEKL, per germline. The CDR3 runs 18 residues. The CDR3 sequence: CASSLGGLAGGWTGELFF. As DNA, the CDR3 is TGCGCCAGCAGCCTCGGAGGACTAGCGGGGGGTTGGACCGGGGAGCTGTTTTTT.

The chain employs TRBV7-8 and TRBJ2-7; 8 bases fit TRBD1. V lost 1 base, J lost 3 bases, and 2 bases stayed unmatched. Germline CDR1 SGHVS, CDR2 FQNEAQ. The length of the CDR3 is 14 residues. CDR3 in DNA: TGTGCCAGCAGCTTAGTTGGACAGGGCTACGAGCAGTACTTC. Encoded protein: CASSLVGQGYEQYF.

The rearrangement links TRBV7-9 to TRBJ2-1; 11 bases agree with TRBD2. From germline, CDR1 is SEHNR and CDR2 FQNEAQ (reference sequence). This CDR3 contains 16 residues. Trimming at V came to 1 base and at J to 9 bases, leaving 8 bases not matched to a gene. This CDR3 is CASSLGNSGGAFEQFF. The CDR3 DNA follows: TGTGCCAGCAGCTTAGGCAATAGCGGGGGGGCGTTTGAGCAGTTCTTC. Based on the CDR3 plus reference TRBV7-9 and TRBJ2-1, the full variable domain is DTGVSQNPRHKITKRGQNVTFRCDPISEHNRLYWYRQTLGQGPEFLTYFQNEAQLEKSRLLSDRFSAERPKGSFSTLEIQRTEQGDSAMYLCASSLGNSGGAFEQFFGPGTRLTVL.

The CDR3 region is CASSKREGSYEQYF. CDR3 DNA: TGTGCCAGCTCAAAGCGGGAGGGCTCCTACGAGCAGTACTTC. The rearrangement uses TRBV18 and TRBJ2-7, with 10 nucleotides matching TRBD2. This CDR3 comprises 14 residues. Germline V CDR1 and CDR2: KGHSH, LQKENI. With 5 bases clipped from V and 0 bases from J, the junction kept 1 base outside the gene matches.

The CDR3, as DNA: TGCGCCAGCAGCCAAATGGGACAGTCAAACTATGGCTACACCTTC. Its protein is CASSQMGQSNYGYTF. The chain joins TRBV4-1 to TRBJ1-2; TRBD1 matches at 7 bases. The CDR3 contains 15 residues. Germline-derived CDR1 and CDR2 are MGHRA and YSYEKL. Trimming removed 2 bases from V and 2 bases from J; junction bases left unmatched: 5.

This CDR3 is CASSLEGTAWDEQFF. As DNA, the CDR3 is TGCGCCAGCAGCTTGGAGGGGACAGCGTGGGATGAGCAGTTCTTC. The chain links TRBV5-1 to TRBJ2-1, with 7 bases identical to TRBD1. V lost 0 bases to trimming and J lost 8 bases; unmatched junction nucleotides: 8. From germline, CDR1 is SGHRS and CDR2 YFSETQ. The CDR3 sequence is 15 residues long.

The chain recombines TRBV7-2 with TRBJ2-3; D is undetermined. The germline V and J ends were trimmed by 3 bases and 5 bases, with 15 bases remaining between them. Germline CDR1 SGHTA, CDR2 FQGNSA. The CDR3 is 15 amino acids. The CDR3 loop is CASSLGGAGRDTQYF. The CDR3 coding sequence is TGTGCCAGCAGCTTGGGTGGAGCTGGAAGAGATACGCAGTATTTT.

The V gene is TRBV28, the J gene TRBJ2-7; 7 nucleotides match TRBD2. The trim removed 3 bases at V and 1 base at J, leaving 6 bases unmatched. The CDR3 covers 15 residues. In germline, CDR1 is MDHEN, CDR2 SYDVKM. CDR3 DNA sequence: TGTGCCAGCAGTTTTGGGGGGGGTCATTCCTACGAGCAGTACTTC. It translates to CASSFGGGHSYEQYF.

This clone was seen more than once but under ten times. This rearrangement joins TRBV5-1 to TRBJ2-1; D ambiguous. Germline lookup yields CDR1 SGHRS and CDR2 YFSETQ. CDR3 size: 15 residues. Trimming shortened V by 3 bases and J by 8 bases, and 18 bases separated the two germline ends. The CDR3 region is CASSSLSPRVDEQFF. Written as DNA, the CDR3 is TGCGCCAGCAGCTCCCTTAGCCCTCGGGTGGATGAGCAGTTCTTC.